This T cell receptor beta chain was obtained from a study of regulatory T cells in long-lasting Graves disease. Relying on iRepertoire HTBI primers and Arm-PCR of CDR3 regions, the team built TCR beta libraries. In the original analysis: Identification yielded around 64 TRBV and more than 12 TRBJ segments across samples. MiXCR was run by TCRdb on the multiplex PCR reads, yielding one entry per CDR3 protein. TCRdb, not the original authors, processed these V and J calls. This sample has roughly 420,000 distinct CDR3 sequences, with approximately 15% found just once. As to time point: newly diagnosed GD, antithyroid drugs for less than 3 months. There was RNA extracted from PBMCs, and the TCR library was made from it. This CDR3 comprises 15 residues. Germline loops: CDR1 SGDLS, CDR2 YYNGEE. The junction had 2 bases not matched to a gene; V was cut back by 1 base and J by 5 bases. For this clonotype: A single base separates this from a much larger clone, so it may be a read error. Because it lacks the conserved phenylalanine or tryptophan at the end, this CDR3 is likely a read error.

These data were also filed under a second study, of T cells in Graves' hyperthyroidism and ophthalmopathy.

The sequencing used peripheral blood mononuclear cells (PBMCs), collected at new diagnosis, from a patient treated with antithyroid drugs. The TCR comes from a woman between 50 and 59 years old with Graves disease. The chain uses TRBV9 and TRBJ2-2, with 10 bases that match TRBD2. This CDR3 reads CASSVSGRGTGELFL. In DNA form, the CDR3 reads TGTGCCAGCAGCGTAAGCGGGAGGGGGACCGGGGAGCTGTTTCTT.